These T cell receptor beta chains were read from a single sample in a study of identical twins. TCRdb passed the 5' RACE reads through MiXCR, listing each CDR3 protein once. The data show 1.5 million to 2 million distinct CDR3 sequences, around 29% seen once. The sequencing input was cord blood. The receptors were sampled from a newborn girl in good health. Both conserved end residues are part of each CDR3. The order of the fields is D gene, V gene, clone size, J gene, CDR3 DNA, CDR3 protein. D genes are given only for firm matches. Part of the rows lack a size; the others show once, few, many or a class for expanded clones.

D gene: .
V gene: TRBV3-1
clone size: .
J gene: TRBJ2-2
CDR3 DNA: TGTGCCAGCAGCCAAGGCGGGATTGACACCGGGGAGCTGTTTTTT
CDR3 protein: CASSQGGIDTGELFF

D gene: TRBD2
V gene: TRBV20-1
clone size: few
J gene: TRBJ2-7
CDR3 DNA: TGCAGTGCTAGAAATCCCGGGGGGGGCACATCCGAGCAGTACTTC
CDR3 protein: CSARNPGGGTSEQYF

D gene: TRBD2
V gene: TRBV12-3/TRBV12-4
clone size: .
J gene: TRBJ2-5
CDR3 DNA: TGTGCCAGCAGCCTGCTCCGGGGGGAAGAGACCCAGTACTTC
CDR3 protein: CASSLLRGEETQYF

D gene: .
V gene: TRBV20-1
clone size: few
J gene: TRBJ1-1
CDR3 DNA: TGCAGTGCTAGTATGCAGGGTCTCATGAACACTGAAGCTTTCTTT
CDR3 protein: CSASMQGLMNTEAFF

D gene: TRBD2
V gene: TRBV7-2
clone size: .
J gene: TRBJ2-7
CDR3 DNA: TGTGCCAGCAGCATAGGGACTAGCGGGGTGTACGAGCAGTACTTC
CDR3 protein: CASSIGTSGVYEQYF

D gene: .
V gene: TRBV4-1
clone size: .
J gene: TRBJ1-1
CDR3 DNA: TGCGCCAGCAGCCAAGGTGTTAGGGGCAGGAACACTGAAGCTTTCTTT
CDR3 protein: CASSQGVRGRNTEAFF

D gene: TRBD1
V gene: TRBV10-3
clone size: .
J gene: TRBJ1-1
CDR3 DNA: TGTGCCATCAGGCCCGGGAGGGGGCAATGGAACACTGAAGCTTTCTTT
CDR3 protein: CAIRPGRGQWNTEAFF

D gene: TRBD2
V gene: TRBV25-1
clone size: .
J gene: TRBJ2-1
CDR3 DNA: TGTGCCAGCAGCGCAAAGAGCGGGAGTGGAGATGAGCAGTTCTTC
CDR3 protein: CASSAKSGSGDEQFF

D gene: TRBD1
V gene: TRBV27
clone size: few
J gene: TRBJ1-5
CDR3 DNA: TGTGCCAGCAGTCTTACAGGGGGTCACAATCAGCCCCAGCATTTT
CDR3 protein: CASSLTGGHNQPQHF

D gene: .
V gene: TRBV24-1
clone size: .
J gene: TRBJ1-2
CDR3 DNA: TGTGCCGTGGCGGACGGAAGGGGTGGCTACACCTTC
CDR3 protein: CAVADGRGGYTF

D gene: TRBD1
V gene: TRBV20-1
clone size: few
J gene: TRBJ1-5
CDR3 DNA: TGCAGTGCTGGGACAGGGGGTGGCAATCAGCCCCAGCATTTT
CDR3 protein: CSAGTGGGNQPQHF

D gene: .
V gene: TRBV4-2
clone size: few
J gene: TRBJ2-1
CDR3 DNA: TGTGCCAGCAGCCAAGTAGGAACGGGAACCTACAATGAGCAGTTCTTC
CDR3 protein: CASSQVGTGTYNEQFF

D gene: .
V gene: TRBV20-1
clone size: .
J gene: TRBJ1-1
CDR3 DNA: TGCAGTGCTGACCTGGGGGGAGGTGAAGCTTTCTTT
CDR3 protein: CSADLGGGEAFF

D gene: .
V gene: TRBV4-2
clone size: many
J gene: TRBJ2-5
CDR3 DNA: TGTGCCAGCAGCCAAGATTTTAGGGAGACCCAGTACTTC
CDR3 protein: CASSQDFRETQYF

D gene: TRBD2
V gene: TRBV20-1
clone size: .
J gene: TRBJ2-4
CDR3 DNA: TGCAGTGTCCCCGGGACTAGCGGCTACGGGCAGTACTTC
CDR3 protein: CSVPGTSGYGQYF

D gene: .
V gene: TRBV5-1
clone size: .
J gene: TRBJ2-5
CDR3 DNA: TGCGCCAGCAGCTTGGTCCCTGACTATGAGACCCAGTACTTC
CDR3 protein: CASSLVPDYETQYF

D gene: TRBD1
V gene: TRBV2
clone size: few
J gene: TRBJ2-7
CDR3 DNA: TGTGCCAGCAAGGACAGGGGCTACGAGCAGTACTTC
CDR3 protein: CASKDRGYEQYF

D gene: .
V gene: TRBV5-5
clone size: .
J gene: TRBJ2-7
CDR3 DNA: TGTGCCAGCAGCCCAGCCACCGGGACGCCCTCCTACGAGCAGTACTTC
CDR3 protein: CASSPATGTPSYEQYF

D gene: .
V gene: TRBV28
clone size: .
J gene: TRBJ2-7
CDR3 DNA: TGTGCCAGCAGCCTCCTCCGGGCTAGTGATTCCTACGAGCAGTACTTC
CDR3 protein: CASSLLRASDSYEQYF

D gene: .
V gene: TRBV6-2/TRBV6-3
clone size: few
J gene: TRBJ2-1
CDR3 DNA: TGTGCCAGCAGTCTCACTAGACTAAATGAGCAGTTCTTC
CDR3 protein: CASSLTRLNEQFF

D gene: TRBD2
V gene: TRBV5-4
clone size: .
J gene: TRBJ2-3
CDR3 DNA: TGTGCCAGCAGCTTAATTGCGGGAGTTGGTGCAGATACGCAGTATTTT
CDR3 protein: CASSLIAGVGADTQYF

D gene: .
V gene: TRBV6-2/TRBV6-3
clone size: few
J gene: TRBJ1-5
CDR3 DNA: TGTGCCAGCAGTACCCATGAGTGGGGTAGCAATCAGCCCCAGCATTTT
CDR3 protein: CASSTHEWGSNQPQHF

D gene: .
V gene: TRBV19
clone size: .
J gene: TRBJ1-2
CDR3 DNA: TGTGCCAGTAGTACCCACAGGGAGAAGAACTATGGCTACACCTTC
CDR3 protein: CASSTHREKNYGYTF

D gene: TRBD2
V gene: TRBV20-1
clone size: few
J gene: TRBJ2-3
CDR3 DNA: TGCAGTGCTCGACGGACTAGCGGGAGGCAAGATACGCAGTATTTT
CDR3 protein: CSARRTSGRQDTQYF

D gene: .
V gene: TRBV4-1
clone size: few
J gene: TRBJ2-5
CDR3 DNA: TGCGCCAGCAGCCCATTGAATCGAGGGGAAGAGACCCAGTACTTC
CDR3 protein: CASSPLNRGEETQYF

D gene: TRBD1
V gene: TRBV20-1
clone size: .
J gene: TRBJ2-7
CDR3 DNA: TGCAGTGCTAGAGTGCCAGGGGGTTTCTCCTACGAGCAGTACTTC
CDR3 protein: CSARVPGGFSYEQYF

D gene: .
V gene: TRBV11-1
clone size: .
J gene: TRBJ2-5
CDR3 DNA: TGTGCCAGCAGCCAGTCGGCGGGATTAGTTTTCAATGAGCAGTACTTC
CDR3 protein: CASSQSAGLVFNEQYF

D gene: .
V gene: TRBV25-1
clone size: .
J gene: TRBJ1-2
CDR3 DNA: TGTGCCAGCAGTGAATGGGGGGGAGGCTACACCTTC
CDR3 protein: CASSEWGGGYTF

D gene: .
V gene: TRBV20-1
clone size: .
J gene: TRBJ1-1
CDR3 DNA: TGCAGTGCTAGTAGGCGGACGAACACTGAAGCTTTCTTT
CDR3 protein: CSASRRTNTEAFF

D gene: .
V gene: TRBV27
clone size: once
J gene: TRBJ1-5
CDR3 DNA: TGTGCCTGCAGTTTTTTGGGGGAAGGATTTAGCAATCAGCCCCAGCATTTT
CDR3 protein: CACSFLGEGFSNQPQHF

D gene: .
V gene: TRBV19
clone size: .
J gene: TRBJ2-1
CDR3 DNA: TGTGCCAGTAGTGTCGACGGGAGATACAATGAGCAGTTCTTC
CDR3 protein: CASSVDGRYNEQFF

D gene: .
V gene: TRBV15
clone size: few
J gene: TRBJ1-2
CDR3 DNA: TGTGCCACCAGCAGAGATCGCGAGTCTAACTATGGCTACACCTTC
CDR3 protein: CATSRDRESNYGYTF

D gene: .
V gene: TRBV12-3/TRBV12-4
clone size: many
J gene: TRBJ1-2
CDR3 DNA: TGTGCCAGCAGTTTTAGGGCCATCGGGGGTTACGGAATAAAATATGGCTACACCTTC
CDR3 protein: CASSFRAIGGYGIKYGYTF